This TCR beta chain is from a study of OX40 agonist ivuxolimab in advanced cancers. A note on this clone: Its antigen is undetermined.

Study results and caveats: No antigen was identified for the clonally expanded peripheral T cells.

The CDR3 consists of 14 residues. Germline values: CDR1 SGHTA, CDR2 FQGNSA. Trimming pared 2 bases from V and 6 bases from J, leaving 12 bases between. Clones were read by immunoSEQ multiplex PCR, and TCRdb kept only the in-frame ones, dropping some. The top ten hold roughly 7.8% of the sample, which has around 45,000 clones, roughly 90% seen once. Sequenced here: CD4+ or CD8+ T cells sorted from blood, sampled in a trial of the OX40 agonist ivuxolimab. The gene calls are TRBV7-2 and TRBJ2-3; unclear D gene. The sequence derives from an adult with an advanced solid tumor such as melanoma, head and neck, liver or kidney cancer. The CDR3 coding sequence is TGTGCCAGCAGCTTACGCCGGTTGGCGGATACGCAGTATTTT. Residues: CASSLRRLADTQYF.